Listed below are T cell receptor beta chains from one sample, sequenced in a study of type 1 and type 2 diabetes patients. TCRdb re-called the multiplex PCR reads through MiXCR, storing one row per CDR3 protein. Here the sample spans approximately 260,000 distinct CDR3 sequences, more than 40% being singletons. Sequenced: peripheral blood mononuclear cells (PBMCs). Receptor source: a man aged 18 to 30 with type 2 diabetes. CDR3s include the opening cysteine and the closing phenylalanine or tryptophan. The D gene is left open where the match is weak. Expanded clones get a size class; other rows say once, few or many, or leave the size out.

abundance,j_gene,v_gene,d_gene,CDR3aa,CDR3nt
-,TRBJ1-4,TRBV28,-,CASSKSVELFF,TGTGCCAGCAGTAAGTCCGTGGAACTGTTTTTT
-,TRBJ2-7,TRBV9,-,CASSETGTNRYEQYF,TGTGCCAGCAGCGAGACCGGGACCAATCGCTACGAGCAGTACTTC
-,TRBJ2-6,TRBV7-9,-,CASSFLGYESAGANVLTF,TGTGCCAGCAGCTTTTTGGGGTACGAGAGTGCTGGGGCCAACGTCCTGACTTTC
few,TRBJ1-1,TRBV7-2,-,CASSTLRVTEAFF,TGTGCCAGCAGTACCCTTCGGGTCACTGAAGCTTTCTTT
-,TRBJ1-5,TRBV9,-,CASSVEGGGNQPQHF,TGTGCCAGCAGCGTAGAAGGAGGGGGCAATCAGCCCCAGCATTTT
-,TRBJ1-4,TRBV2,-,CASSRRSGNGEKLFF,TGTGCCAGCAGCCGAAGGTCCGGGAATGGTGAAAAACTGTTTTTT
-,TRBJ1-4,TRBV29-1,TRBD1,CSVAQGAGGKLFF,TGCAGCGTTGCCCAGGGGGCGGGCGGAAAACTGTTTTTT
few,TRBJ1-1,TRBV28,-,CASSLGPGWVPEAFF,TGTGCCAGCAGTTTAGGTCCAGGGTGGGTCCCTGAAGCTTTCTTT
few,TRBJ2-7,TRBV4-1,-,CASSQVDFSYEQYF,TGCGCCAGCAGCCAAGTGGACTTCTCCTACGAGCAGTACTTC
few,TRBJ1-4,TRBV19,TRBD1,CASSMTGTGGEKLFF,TGTGCCAGTAGTATGACCGGGACAGGCGGTGAAAAACTGTTTTTT
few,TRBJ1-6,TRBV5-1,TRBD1,CASSWSGTENSPLHF,TGCGCCAGCAGCTGGTCCGGGACAGAAAATTCACCCCTCCACTTT
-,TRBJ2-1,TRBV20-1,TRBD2,CSARGTSGSFSYNEQFF,TGCAGTGCTCGAGGGACTAGCGGAAGCTTTTCCTACAATGAGCAGTTCTTC
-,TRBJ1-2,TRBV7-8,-,CASALTANYGYTF,TGTGCCAGCGCCCTGACGGCTAACTATGGCTACACCTTC
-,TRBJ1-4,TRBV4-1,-,CASSQDDDRSEKLFF,TGCGCCAGCAGCCAAGATGACGACAGAAGTGAAAAACTGTTTTTT
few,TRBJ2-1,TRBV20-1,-,CSATAFTGNEQFF,TGCAGTGCCACAGCCTTTACAGGGAATGAGCAGTTCTTC
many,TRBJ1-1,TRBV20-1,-,CSASRGNTEAFF,TGCAGTGCTAGTCGGGGGAACACTGAAGCTTTCTTT
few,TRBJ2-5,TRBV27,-,CASSSNLGRETQYF,TGTGCCAGCAGTTCTAATCTAGGAAGAGAGACCCAGTACTTC
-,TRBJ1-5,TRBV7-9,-,CASSFSINQPQHF,TGTGCCAGCAGCTTCTCTATCAATCAGCCCCAGCATTTT
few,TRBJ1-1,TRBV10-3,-,CAISASPGGFGGHTEAFF,TGTGCCATCAGTGCGTCCCCTGGGGGTTTCGGGGGGCACACTGAAGCTTTCTTT
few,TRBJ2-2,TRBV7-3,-,CASSLHGRVGELFF,TGTGCCAGCAGCTTACATGGACGAGTTGGGGAGCTGTTTTTT
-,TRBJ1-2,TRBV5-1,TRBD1,CASRRDRGGLYGYTF,TGCGCCAGCAGGAGGGACAGGGGAGGGCTCTATGGCTACACCTTC
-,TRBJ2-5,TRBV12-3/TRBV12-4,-,CASSENDWERIQYF,TGTGCCAGCAGTGAAAATGACTGGGAGAGAATCCAGTACTTC
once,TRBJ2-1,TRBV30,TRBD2,CAWKRGLAGVDEQFF,TGTGCCTGGAAGCGGGGCCTAGCGGGAGTGGATGAGCAGTTCTTC
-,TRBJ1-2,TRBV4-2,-,CASSQDPGEVYGYTF,TGTGCCAGCAGCCAAGACCCAGGGGAGGTCTATGGCTACACCTTC
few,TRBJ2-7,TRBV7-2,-,CASSTGFGPYEQYF,TGTGCCAGCAGCACAGGGTTTGGGCCCTACGAGCAGTACTTC
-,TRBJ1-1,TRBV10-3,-,CAISESWGYTQAEAFF,TGTGCCATCAGTGAGTCGTGGGGATACACACAGGCTGAAGCTTTCTTT
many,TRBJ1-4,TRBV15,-,CATSREYSGQSPEKLFF,TGTGCCACCAGCAGAGAGTATTCAGGACAGTCACCAGAAAAACTGTTTTTT
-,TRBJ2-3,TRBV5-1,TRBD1,CASSFNPAGGVYTQYF,TGCGCCAGCAGCTTCAACCCGGCAGGGGGCGTATATACGCAGTATTTT